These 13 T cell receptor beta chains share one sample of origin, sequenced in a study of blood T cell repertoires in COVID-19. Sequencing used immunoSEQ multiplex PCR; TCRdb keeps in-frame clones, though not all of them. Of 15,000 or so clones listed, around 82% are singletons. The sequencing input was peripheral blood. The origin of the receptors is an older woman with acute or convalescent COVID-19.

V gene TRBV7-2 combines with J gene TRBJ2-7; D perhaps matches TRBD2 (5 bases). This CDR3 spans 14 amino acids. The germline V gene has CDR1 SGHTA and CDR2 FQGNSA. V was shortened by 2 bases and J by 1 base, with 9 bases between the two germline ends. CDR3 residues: CASSLRPGSYEQYF. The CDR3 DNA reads TGTGCCAGCAGCTTAAGGCCGGGATCCTACGAGCAGTACTTC.

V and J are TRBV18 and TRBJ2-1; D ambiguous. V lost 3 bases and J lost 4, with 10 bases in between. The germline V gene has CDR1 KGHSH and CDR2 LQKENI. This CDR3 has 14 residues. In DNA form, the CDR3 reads TGTGCCAGCTCACCGGGCCGATCTTACAATGAGCAGTTCTTC. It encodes CASSPGRSYNEQFF.

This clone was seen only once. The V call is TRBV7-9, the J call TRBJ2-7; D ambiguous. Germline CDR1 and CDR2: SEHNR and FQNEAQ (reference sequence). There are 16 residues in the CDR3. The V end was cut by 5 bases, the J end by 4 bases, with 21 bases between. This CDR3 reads CASSPPSYTIHYEQYF. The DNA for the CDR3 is TGTGCCAGCAGCCCACCTTCATACACGATCCATTACGAGCAGTACTTC.

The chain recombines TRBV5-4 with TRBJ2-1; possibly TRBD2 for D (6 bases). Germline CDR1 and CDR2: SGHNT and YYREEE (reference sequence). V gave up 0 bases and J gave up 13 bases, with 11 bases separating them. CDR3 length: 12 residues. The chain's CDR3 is CASSLDLGTQFF. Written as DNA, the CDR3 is TGTGCCAGCAGCTTGGACCTAGGGACTCAGTTCTTC. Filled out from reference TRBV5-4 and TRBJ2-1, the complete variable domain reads ETGVTQSPTHLIKTRGQQVTLRCSSQSGHNTVSWYQQALGQGPQFIFQYYREEENGRGNFPPRFSGLQFPNYSSELNVNALELDDSALYLCASSLDLGTQFFGPGTRLTVL.

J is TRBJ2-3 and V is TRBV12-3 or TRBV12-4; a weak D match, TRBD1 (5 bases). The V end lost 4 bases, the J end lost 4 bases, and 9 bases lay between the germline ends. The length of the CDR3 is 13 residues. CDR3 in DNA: TGTGCCAGCAGTTCGCAGGGCCCAGATACGCAGTATTTT. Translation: CASSSQGPDTQYF.

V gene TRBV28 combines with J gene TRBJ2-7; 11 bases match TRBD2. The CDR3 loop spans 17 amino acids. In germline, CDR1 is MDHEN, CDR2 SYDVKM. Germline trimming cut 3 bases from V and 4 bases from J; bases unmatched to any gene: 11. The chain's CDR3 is CASSFASGRLGFYEQYF. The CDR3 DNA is TGTGCCAGCAGTTTCGCTAGCGGGAGGCTTGGTTTTTACGAGCAGTACTTC.

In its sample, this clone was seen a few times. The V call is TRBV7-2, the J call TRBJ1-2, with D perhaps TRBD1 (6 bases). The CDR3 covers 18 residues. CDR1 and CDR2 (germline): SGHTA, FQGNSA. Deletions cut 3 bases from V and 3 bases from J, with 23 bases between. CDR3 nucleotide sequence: TGTGCCAGCAGCTTTTCCCAGGTCGTCAGGGGCGCCCACTATGGCTACACCTTC. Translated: CASSFSQVVRGAHYGYTF.

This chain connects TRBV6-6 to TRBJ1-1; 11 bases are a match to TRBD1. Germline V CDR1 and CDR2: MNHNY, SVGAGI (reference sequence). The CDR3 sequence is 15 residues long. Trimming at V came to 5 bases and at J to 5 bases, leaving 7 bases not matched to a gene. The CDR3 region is CASSRPGQGGTEAFF. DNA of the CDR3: TGTGCCAGCAGTAGACCGGGACAGGGGGGAACTGAAGCTTTCTTT.

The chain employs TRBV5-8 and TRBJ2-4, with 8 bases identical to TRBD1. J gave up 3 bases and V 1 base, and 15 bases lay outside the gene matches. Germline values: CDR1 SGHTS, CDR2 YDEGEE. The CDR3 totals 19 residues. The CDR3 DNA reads TGTGCCAGCAGCTTGACCGCACAGGGGGTTCAAAGTGTCAAAAACATTCAGTACTTC. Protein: CASSLTAQGVQSVKNIQYF.

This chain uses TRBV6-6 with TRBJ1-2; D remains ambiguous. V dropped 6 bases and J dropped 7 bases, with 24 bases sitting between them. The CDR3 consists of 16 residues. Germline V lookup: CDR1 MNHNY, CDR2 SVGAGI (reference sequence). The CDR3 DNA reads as TGTGCCAGCAGACCCCACACTCTACAGAGACCGCGTGGCTACACCTTC. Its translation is CASRPHTLQRPRGYTF.

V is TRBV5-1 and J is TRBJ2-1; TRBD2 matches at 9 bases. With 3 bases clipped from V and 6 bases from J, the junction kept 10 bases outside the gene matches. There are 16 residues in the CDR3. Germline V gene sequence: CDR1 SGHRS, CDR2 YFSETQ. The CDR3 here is CASSWVAGDGFNEQFF. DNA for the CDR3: TGCGCCAGCAGCTGGGTAGCGGGAGACGGATTCAATGAGCAGTTCTTC.

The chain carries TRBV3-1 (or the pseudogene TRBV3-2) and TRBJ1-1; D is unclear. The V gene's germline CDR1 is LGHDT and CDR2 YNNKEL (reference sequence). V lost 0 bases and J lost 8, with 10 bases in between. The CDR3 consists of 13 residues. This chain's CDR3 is CASSQEGGLEAFF. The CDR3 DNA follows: TGTGCCAGCAGCCAAGAGGGAGGGCTGGAAGCTTTCTTT.

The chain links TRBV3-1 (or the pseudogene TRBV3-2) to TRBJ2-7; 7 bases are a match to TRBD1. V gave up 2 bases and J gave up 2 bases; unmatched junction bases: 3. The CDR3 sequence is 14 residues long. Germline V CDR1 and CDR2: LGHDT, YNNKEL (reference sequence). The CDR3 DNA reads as TGTGCCAGCAGCCAATGGACAGGCGCCTACGAGCAGTACTTC. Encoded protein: CASSQWTGAYEQYF.